What follows are 9 T cell receptor beta chains derived from one specimen sequenced in a study of shared clonotypes between healthy human individuals. CD8 cells classed as naive were CD45RO-negative and positively selected for CCR7, excluding terminally differentiated effector memory CD45RA+ cells. Sequencing was performed with immunoSEQ multiplex PCR; in TCRdb, only in-frame clones are kept and a portion is missing. Of about 2 million clones in the sample, less than 95% were seen once. Sequenced: naive CD8+ T cells sorted from blood. These receptors came from a young man in good health.

CDR3 coding DNA: TGTGCCAGCAGCAGGACAGGGAGGTGTACTGAAGCTTTCTTT. Translating gives CASSRTGRCTEAFF. The genes are TRBV21-1 and TRBJ1-1; the tabulated D call, TRBD1, remains unverified against the DNA. TRBV21-1 constitutes a pseudogene. CDR3 length: 14 amino acids.

The chain couples TRBV4-3 to TRBJ2-7; tentative D call: TRBD1 (5 bases). Germline V CDR1 and CDR2: LGHNA, YSLEER. Trimming removed 1 base from V and 5 bases from J, with 18 bases in between. This CDR3 has 16 amino acids. CDR3 sequence reads: CASSQVGSGLENEQYF. The DNA of the CDR3 is TGCGCCAGCAGCCAAGTAGGTTCAGGGCTAGAAAACGAGCAGTACTTC.

About this clone itself: This sample also contains other DNA sequences that code for the same CDR3. This chain connects TRBV5-1 to TRBJ2-7; D gene unclear. CDR3 length equals 13 residues. The V gene lost 4 bases and the J gene lost 0 bases, with 8 bases spanning the gap. Germline CDR1 reads SGHRS; CDR2 reads YFSETQ. The CDR3: CASSLVSSYEQYF. CDR3 nucleotide sequence: TGCGCCAGCAGCCTGGTAAGCTCCTACGAGCAGTACTTC.

The chain carries TRBV4-1 and TRBJ2-7; no definite D call. V was clipped by 1 base and J by 0 bases, with 10 bases between them. CDR1 is MGHRA and CDR2 is YSYEKL in the germline V gene. This CDR3 is built from 15 residues. The CDR3 reads CASSQGRQDSYEQYF. CDR3 DNA: TGCGCCAGCAGCCAAGGAAGGCAGGACTCCTACGAGCAGTACTTC.

V usage is TRBV4-3 and J usage is TRBJ2-4; D tentatively fits TRBD1 or TRBD2 (5 bases each). Germline V lookup: CDR1 LGHNA, CDR2 YSLEER. Trimming shortened V by 4 bases and J by 0 bases, and 19 bases separated the two germline ends. This CDR3 region has 18 residues. Here the CDR3 DNA reads TGCGCCAGCAGCCCCCGGGACGGAGTACCACTAGCCAAAAACATTCAGTACTTC. Translated, it gives CASSPRDGVPLAKNIQYF.

The rearrangement links TRBV27 to TRBJ2-7, with D unclear. Trimming pared 3 bases from V and 3 bases from J, leaving 18 bases between. Germline CDR1 reads MNHEY; CDR2 reads SMNVEV (reference sequence). CDR3 size: 16 residues. The CDR3 nucleotides are TGTGCCAGCAGTTTCGGGTCTCGCGGAACTCTCTACGAGCAGTACTTC. Encoded protein: CASSFGSRGTLYEQYF.

The chain recombines TRBV9 with TRBJ2-2; either TRBD1 or TRBD2 may fit D (6 bases each). V was shortened by 4 bases and J by 0 bases, with 13 bases between the two germline ends. In germline, CDR1 is SGDLS, CDR2 YYNGEE. CDR3 length equals 16 residues. CDR3 coding DNA: TGTGCCAGCAGCTCCTTCGGGGGCCCGAACACCGGGGAGCTGTTTTTT. The encoded protein is CASSSFGGPNTGELFF.

The J gene is TRBJ1-5, the V gene TRBV19; D may be TRBD1 (5 bases). Trimming pared 6 bases from V and 2 bases from J, leaving 14 bases between. Germline V gene data show CDR1 as LNHDA and CDR2 as SQIVND (reference sequence). The CDR3 extends over 15 amino acids. The CDR3 region is CASRVDGGGNQPQHF. The CDR3 bases are TGTGCCAGTAGGGTAGATGGAGGGGGCAATCAGCCCCAGCATTTT. Supplemented by reference TRBV19 and TRBJ1-5, the full variable domain reads DGGITQSPKYLFRKEGQNVTLSCEQNLNHDAMYWYRQDPGQGLRLIYYSQIVNDFQKGDIAEGYSVSREKKESFPLTVTSAQKNPTAFYLCASRVDGGGNQPQHFGDGTRLSIL.

J is TRBJ2-3 and V is TRBV6-4; D is uncertain. The CDR3 length is 13 residues. CDR1 and CDR2 from the germline V gene are MRHNA and SNTAGT. V was shortened by 3 bases and J by 6 bases, with 10 bases between the two germline ends. This chain's CDR3 is CASSELLGDTQYF. The CDR3 DNA reads TGTGCCAGCAGTGAGCTGTTGGGGGATACGCAGTATTTT.